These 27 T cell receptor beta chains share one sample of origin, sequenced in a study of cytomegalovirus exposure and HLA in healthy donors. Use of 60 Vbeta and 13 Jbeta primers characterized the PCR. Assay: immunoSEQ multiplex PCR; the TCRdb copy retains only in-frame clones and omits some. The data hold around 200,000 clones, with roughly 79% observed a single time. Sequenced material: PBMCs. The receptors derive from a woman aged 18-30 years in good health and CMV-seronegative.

The CDR3, as DNA: TGTGCCAGCAGCCCTCGGTCGGACACTGAAGCTTTCTTT. This gives the protein CASSPRSDTEAFF. V and J are TRBV9 and TRBJ1-1; D gene uncertain. V was shortened by 4 bases and J by 3 bases, with 10 bases between the two germline ends. Germline values: CDR1 SGDLS, CDR2 YYNGEE. This CDR3 region has 13 residues.

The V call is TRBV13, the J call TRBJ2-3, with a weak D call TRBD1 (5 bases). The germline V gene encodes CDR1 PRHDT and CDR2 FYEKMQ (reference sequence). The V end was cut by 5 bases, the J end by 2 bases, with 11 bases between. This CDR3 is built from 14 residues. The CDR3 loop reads CASSKGFYTDTQYF. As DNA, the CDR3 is TGTGCCAGCAGCAAGGGGTTCTACACAGATACGCAGTATTTT. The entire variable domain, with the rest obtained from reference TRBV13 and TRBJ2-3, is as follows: AAGVIQSPRHLIKEKRETATLKCYPIPRHDTVYWYQQGPGQDPQFLISFYEKMQSDKGSIPDRFSAQQFSDYHSELNMSSLELGDSALYFCASSKGFYTDTQYFGPGTRLTVL.

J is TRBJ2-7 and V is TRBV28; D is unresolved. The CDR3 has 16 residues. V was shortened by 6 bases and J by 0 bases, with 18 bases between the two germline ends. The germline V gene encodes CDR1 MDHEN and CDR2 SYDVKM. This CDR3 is CASRPTHGEISYEQYF. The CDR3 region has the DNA TGTGCCAGCAGACCAACCCACGGAGAGATCTCCTACGAGCAGTACTTC.

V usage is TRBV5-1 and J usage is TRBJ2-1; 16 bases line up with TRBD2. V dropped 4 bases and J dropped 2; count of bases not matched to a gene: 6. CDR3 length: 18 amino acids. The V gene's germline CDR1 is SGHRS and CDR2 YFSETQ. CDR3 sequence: CASSPAGTSGGAYNEQFF. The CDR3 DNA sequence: TGCGCCAGCAGCCCGGCAGGGACTAGCGGGGGGGCCTACAATGAGCAGTTCTTC.

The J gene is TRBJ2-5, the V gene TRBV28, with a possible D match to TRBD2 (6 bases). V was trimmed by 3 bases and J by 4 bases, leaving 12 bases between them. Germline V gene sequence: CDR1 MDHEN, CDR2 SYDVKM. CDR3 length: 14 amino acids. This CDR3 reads CASSFSRGGETQYF. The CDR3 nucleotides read TGTGCCAGCAGTTTTTCACGGGGAGGAGAGACCCAGTACTTC. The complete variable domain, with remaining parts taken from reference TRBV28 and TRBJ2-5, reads DVKVTQSSRYLVKRTGEKVFLECVQDMDHENMFWYRQDPGLGLRLIYFSYDVKMKEKGDIPEGYSVSREKKERFSLILESASTNQTSMYLCASSFSRGGETQYFGPGTRLLVL.

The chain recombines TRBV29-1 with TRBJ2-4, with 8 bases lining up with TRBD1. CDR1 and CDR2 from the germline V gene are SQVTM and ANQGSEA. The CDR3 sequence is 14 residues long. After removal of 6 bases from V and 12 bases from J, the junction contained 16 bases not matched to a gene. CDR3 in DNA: TGCAGCGTGGAGATGCGACAGGGGTCCAGCTCTCAGTACTTC. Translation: CSVEMRQGSSSQYF. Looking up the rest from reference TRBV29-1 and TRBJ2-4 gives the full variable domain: SAVISQKPSRDICQRGTSLTIQCQVDSQVTMMFWYRQQPGQSLTLIATANQGSEATYESGFVIDKFPISRPNLTFSTLTVSNMSPEDSSIYLCSVEMRQGSSSQYFGAGTRLSVL.

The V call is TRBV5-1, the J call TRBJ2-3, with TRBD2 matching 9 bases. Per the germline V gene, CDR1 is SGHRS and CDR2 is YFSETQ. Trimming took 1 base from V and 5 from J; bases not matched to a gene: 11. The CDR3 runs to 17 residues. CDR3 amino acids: CASSLNRAGGLGDTQYF. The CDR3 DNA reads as TGCGCCAGCAGCTTGAATCGGGCGGGGGGGCTAGGAGATACGCAGTATTTT.

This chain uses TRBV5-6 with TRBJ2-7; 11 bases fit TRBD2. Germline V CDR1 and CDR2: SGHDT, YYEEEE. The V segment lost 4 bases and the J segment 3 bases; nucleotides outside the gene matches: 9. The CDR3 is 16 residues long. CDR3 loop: CASSPGGLAVFYEQYF. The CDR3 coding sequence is TGTGCCAGCAGCCCCGGGGGACTAGCGGTTTTCTACGAGCAGTACTTC. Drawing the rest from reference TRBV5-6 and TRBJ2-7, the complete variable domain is DAGVTQSPTHLIKTRGQQVTLRCSPKSGHDTVSWYQQALGQGPQFIFQYYEEEERQRGNFPDRFSGHQFPNYSSELNVNALLLGDSALYLCASSPGGLAVFYEQYFGPGTRLTVT.

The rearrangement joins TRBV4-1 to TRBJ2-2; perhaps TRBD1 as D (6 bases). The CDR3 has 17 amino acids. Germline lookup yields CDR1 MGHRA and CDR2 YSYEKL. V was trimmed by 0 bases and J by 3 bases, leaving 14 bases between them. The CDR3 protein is CASSQDMGALDTGELFF. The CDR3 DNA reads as TGCGCCAGCAGCCAAGATATGGGGGCGTTGGACACCGGGGAGCTGTTTTTT.

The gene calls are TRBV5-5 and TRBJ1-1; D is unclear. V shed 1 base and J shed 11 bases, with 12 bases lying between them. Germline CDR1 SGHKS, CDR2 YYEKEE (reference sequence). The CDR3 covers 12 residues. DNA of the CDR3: TGTGCCAGCAGCTTGATCTTTCCTTTCGCTTTCTTT. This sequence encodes CASSLIFPFAFF.

The CDR3 sequence is CASSQSLTSGGSETQYF. CDR3 bases: TGCGCCAGCAGTCAATCCCTGACTAGCGGGGGAAGTGAGACCCAGTACTTC. The chain has TRBV23-1 and TRBJ2-5; 12 nucleotides align to TRBD2. TRBV23-1 is marked as an open reading frame, function uncertain. V lost 0 bases to trimming and J lost 5 bases; unmatched junction nucleotides: 7. CDR3 length: 17 residues.

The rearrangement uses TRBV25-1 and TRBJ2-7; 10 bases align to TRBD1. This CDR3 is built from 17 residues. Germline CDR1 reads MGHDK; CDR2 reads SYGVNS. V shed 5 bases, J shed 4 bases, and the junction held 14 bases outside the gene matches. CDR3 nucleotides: TGTGCCAGCAGTCCAAACTTGGGACAGGGGAGGCCATACGAGCAGTACTTC. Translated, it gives CASSPNLGQGRPYEQYF.

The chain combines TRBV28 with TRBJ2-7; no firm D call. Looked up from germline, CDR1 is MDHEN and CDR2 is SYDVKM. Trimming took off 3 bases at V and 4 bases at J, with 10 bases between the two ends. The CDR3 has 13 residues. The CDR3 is CASSFPPIYEQYF. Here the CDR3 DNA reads TGTGCCAGCAGTTTCCCCCCTATATACGAGCAGTACTTC.

In DNA, the CDR3 is TGTGCCAGCATGGTACAGCGGGGTCAGCCCCAGCATTTT. Residues: CASMVQRGQPQHF. The rearrangement links TRBV2 to TRBJ1-5; D unclear. This CDR3 has 13 residues. Looked up from germline, CDR1 is SNHLY and CDR2 is FYNNEI. Trimming cost V 7 bases and J 6 bases, with 13 bases left between them.

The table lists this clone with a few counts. This CDR3 is CASSMIRGSNQPQHF. CDR3 nucleotides: TGTGCCAGTAGTATGATCAGGGGGAGCAATCAGCCCCAGCATTTT. This chain links TRBV19 with TRBJ1-5, with 7 bases lining up with TRBD1. Per the germline V gene, CDR1 is LNHDA and CDR2 is SQIVND (reference sequence). With 3 bases clipped from V and 1 base from J, the junction kept 3 bases outside the gene matches. The CDR3 runs 15 residues.

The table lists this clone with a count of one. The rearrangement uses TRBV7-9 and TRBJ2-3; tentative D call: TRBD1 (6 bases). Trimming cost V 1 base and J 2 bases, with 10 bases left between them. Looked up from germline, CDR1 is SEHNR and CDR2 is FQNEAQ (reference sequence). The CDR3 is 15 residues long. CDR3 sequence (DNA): TGTGCCAGCAGCTTAGAAGGGGGAGTCACAGATACGCAGTATTTT. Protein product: CASSLEGGVTDTQYF.

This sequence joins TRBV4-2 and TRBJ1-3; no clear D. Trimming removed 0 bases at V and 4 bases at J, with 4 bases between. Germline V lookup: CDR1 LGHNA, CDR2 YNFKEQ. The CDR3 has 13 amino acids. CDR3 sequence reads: CASSQDLGNTIYF. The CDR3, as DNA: TGTGCCAGCAGCCAAGATTTAGGAAACACCATATATTTT.

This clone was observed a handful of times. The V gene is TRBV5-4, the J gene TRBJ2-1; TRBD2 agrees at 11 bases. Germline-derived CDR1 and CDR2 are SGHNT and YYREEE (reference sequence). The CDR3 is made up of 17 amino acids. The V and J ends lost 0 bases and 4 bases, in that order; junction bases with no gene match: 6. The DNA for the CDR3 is TGTGCCAGCAGCTTGGAACTAGCGGGAGCTGGGTACAATGAGCAGTTCTTC. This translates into CASSLELAGAGYNEQFF.

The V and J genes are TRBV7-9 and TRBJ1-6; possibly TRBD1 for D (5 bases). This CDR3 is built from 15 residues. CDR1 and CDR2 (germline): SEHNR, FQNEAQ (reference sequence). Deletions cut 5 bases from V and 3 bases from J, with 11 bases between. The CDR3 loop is CASSKDSYYNSPLHF. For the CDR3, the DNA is TGTGCCAGCAGCAAAGACAGCTACTATAATTCACCCCTCCACTTT. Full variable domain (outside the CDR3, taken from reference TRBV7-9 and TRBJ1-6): DTGVSQNPRHKITKRGQNVTFRCDPISEHNRLYWYRQTLGQGPEFLTYFQNEAQLEKSRLLSDRFSAERPKGSFSTLEIQRTEQGDSAMYLCASSKDSYYNSPLHFGNGTRLTVT.

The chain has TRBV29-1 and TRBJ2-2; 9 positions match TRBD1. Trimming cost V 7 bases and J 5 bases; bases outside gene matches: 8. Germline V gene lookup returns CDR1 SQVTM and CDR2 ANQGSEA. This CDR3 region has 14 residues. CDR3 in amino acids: CSARDRVWTGELFF. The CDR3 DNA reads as TGCAGCGCCCGGGACAGGGTTTGGACCGGGGAGCTGTTTTTT.

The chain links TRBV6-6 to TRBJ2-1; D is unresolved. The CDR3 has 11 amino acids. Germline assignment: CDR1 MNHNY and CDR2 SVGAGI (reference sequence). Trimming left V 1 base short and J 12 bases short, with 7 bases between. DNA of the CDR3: TGTGCCAGCAGTTACTACCCGGGGCAGTTCTTC. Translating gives CASSYYPGQFF.

CDR3 protein: CASSLRDIQETQYF. The CDR3 DNA follows: TGTGCCAGCAGCCTACGGGACATCCAAGAGACCCAGTACTTC. This chain connects TRBV28 to TRBJ2-5; tentatively, D is TRBD1 (6 bases). The CDR3 covers 14 residues. Germline CDR1 and CDR2: MDHEN and SYDVKM. V was shortened by 6 bases and J by 1 base, with 12 bases between the two germline ends.

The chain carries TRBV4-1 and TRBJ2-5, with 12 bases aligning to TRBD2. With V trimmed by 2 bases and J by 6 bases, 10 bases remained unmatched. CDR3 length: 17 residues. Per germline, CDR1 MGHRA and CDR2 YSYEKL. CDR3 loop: CASSQNSLAGGPQTQYF. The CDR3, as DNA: TGCGCCAGCAGCCAAAACTCTCTAGCGGGGGGGCCACAGACCCAGTACTTC.

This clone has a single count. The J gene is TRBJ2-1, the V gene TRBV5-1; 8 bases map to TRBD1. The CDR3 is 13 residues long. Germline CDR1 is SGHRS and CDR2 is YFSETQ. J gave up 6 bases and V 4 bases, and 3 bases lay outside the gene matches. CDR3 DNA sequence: TGCGCCAGCAGCCCGGGACAGGTCAATGAGCAGTTCTTC. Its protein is CASSPGQVNEQFF. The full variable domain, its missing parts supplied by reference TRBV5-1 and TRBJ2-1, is KAGVTQTPRYLIKTRGQQVTLSCSPISGHRSVSWYQQTPGQGLQFLFEYFSETQRNKGNFPGRFSGRQFSNSRSEMNVSTLELGDSALYLCASSPGQVNEQFFGPGTRLTVL.

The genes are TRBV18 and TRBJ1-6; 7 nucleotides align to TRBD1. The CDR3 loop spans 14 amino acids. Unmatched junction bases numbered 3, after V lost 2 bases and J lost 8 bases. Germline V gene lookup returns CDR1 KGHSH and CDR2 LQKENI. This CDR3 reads CASSPTGEDSPLHF. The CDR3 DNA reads TGTGCCAGCTCACCAACAGGGGAGGATTCACCCCTCCACTTT. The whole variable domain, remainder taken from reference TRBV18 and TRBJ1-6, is NAGVMQNPRHLVRRRGQEARLRCSPMKGHSHVYWYRQLPEEGLKFMVYLQKENIIDESGMPKERFSAEFPKEGPSILRIQQVVRGDSAAYFCASSPTGEDSPLHFGNGTRLTVT.

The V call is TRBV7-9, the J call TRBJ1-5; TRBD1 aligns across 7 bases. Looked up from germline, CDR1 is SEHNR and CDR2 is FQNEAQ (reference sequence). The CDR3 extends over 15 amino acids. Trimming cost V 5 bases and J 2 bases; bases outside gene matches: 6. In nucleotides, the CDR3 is TGTGCCAGCAGCCCGACAGGGAACGGCAATCAGCCCCAGCATTTT. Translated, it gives CASSPTGNGNQPQHF.

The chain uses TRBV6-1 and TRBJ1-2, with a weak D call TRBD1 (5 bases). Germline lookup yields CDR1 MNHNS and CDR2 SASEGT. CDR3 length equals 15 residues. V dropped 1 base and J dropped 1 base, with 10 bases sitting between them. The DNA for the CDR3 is TGTGCCAGCAGTGAAGGACAGACGATTAACTATGGCTACACCTTC. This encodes CASSEGQTINYGYTF.